This TCR beta chain appears in the sequencing data of a study of breast tumors, draining lymph nodes, adjacent tissues. The CDR3 has 18 amino acids. V lost 2 bases to trimming and J lost 0 bases; unmatched junction nucleotides: 4. The germline V gene encodes CDR1 SEHNR and CDR2 FQNEAQ (reference sequence). The lymph nodes were axillary draining lymph nodes from breast cancer patients. Remarks on this clonotype: Antigen unknown.

TCRdb recomputed calls from the multiplex PCR reads with MiXCR, one row per CDR3 protein. The repertoire includes about 180,000 distinct CDR3 sequences, 30% to 40% of them detected once, and about 3.8% sits in the top ten. General study points: Findings are consistent with lymph node origin and intratumoral expansion of most tumor T cells. Compared with basal-like, luminal-like tumors shared significantly more repertoire with nontumor tissue. Tumors had less TCR diversity than lymph nodes, more than nontumor tissue.

The TCR comes from a female donor with breast cancer. Some clones in this sample may be carry-over from other donors' samples. J is TRBJ2-3 and V is TRBV7-9; 14 nucleotides agree with TRBD2. The sample consisted of axillary lymph node tissue. CDR3 sequence reads: CASSLRGLAGVSTDTQYF. In nucleotides, the CDR3 is TGTGCCAGCAGCTTAAGGGGACTAGCGGGGGTTAGCACAGATACGCAGTATTTT.